The rows below give T cell receptor beta chains drawn from one sample of a study of beta chain features in type 1 diabetes. This table comes from immunoSEQ multiplex PCR, and its TCRdb copy is limited to in-frame clones, with some not included. Altogether around 250,000 clones are present, approximately 25% being singletons, with the ten largest covering approximately 0.011%. Sequenced: naive CD4+ T cells from blood. The receptors were gathered from a woman aged 25 to 39 with type 1 diabetes. CDR3s include the opening cysteine and the closing phenylalanine or tryptophan. The D gene is left open where the match is weak. Size is omitted from some rows. Given values are once, few, many or a class for expanded clones.

v_gene,len,abundance,d_gene,j_gene,CDR3nt,CDR3aa
TRBV28,12,few,TRBD1,TRBJ1-1,TGTGCCAGTTGGGGACAGGCAGCTGAAGCTTTCTTT,CASWGQAAEAFF
TRBV28,16,few,TRBD2,TRBJ2-1,TGTGCCAGCAGCTCCCATAGCGGGGGCGTAAGTTTTAAGCAGTTCTTC,CASSSHSGGVSFKQFF
TRBV29-1,16,NA,TRBD1,TRBJ2-7,TGCAGCGTGCGTAAGTCGTGGGGGACAGGGTCCTACGAGCAGTACTTC,CSVRKSWGTGSYEQYF
TRBV20-1,11,NA,NA,TRBJ2-7,TGCAGTGCTAGAGGGGAGTACGAGCAGTACTTC,CSARGEYEQYF
TRBV7-3,15,few,NA,TRBJ2-1,TGTGCCAGCAGCTTAGTGCTAGCGAGCTACAATGAGCAGTTCTTC,CASSLVLASYNEQFF
TRBV5-6,14,NA,NA,TRBJ1-1,TGTGCCAGCAGCTTCGACAGACCGAACACTGAAGCTTTCTTT,CASSFDRPNTEAFF
TRBV28,16,NA,TRBD1,TRBJ2-1,TGTGCCAGCAGTCCATTTGGGACAGTCGGCATCAATGAGCAGTTCTTC,CASSPFGTVGINEQFF
TRBV5-4,15,NA,TRBD1,TRBJ1-5,TGTGCCAGCAGCCCGGGGACAGGGGTAGGTCAGCCCCAGCATTTT,CASSPGTGVGQPQHF
TRBV29-1,13,few,TRBD2,TRBJ2-5,TGCAGCGTTTTGAGGGGACTACAAGAGACCCAGTACTTC,CSVLRGLQETQYF
TRBV4-1,14,few,NA,TRBJ1-1,TGCGCCAGCAGGATAGGGGGAAGAAACACTGAAGCTTTCTTT,CASRIGGRNTEAFF
TRBV9,14,NA,TRBD1,TRBJ2-3,TGTGCCAGCTCCGGGACAGGGGGCACAGATACGCAGTATTTT,CASSGTGGTDTQYF
TRBV19,13,few,NA,TRBJ1-1,TGTGCCAGTAGTACATGGGGGGGCACTGAAGCTTTCTTT,CASSTWGGTEAFF
TRBV6-5,13,NA,TRBD1,TRBJ2-1,TGTGCCAGCAGCCCAGGACAGGCCCAACTCCAGTTCTTC,CASSPGQAQLQFF
TRBV29-1,13,NA,TRBD1,TRBJ1-1,TGCAGCGTTGTGTCAGGACAGGCCTATGAAGCTTTCTTT,CSVVSGQAYEAFF
TRBV13,13,NA,NA,TRBJ1-1,TGTGCCAGCAGTACTAGGGTGGGCACTGAAGCTTTCTTT,CASSTRVGTEAFF
TRBV4-2,14,few,TRBD2,TRBJ2-7,TGTGCCAGCAGCCAATTAGCGGGAGGGAACGAGCAGTACTTC,CASSQLAGGNEQYF
TRBV18,15,NA,NA,TRBJ1-5,TGTGCCAGCTCACCACGGGGCAGGGAGGATCAGCCCCAGCATTTT,CASSPRGREDQPQHF
TRBV19,15,NA,TRBD2,TRBJ2-7,TGTGCCAGTAGTAGACTAGCGGGGAGCTCCTACGAGCAGTACTTC,CASSRLAGSSYEQYF
TRBV2,15,NA,NA,TRBJ2-1,TGTGCCAGCAGCAGAGACGGGAGCTCCTACAATGAGCAGTTCTTC,CASSRDGSSYNEQFF
TRBV30,12,NA,NA,TRBJ1-5,TGTGCCTGGAGTCCCCCACTTCAGCCCCAGCATTTT,CAWSPPLQPQHF
TRBV10-3,13,NA,TRBD2,TRBJ2-5,TGTGCCATCAGACGGGGGGAACAAGAGACCCAGTACTTC,CAIRRGEQETQYF
TRBV28,11,few,NA,TRBJ2-1,TGTGCCAGCAGTTCCGACAGGGAGCAGTTCTTC,CASSSDREQFF
TRBV6-5,12,NA,NA,TRBJ2-3,TGTGCCAGCAGATCCCAGTCAGATACGCAGTATTTT,CASRSQSDTQYF
TRBV7-7,10,NA,NA,TRBJ2-7,TGTGCTAGCAGCCCCGACGAGCAGTACTTC,CASSPDEQYF
TRBV29-1,12,NA,NA,TRBJ2-4,TGCAGCGTTGGGGAACTAGAATTCATTCAGTACTTC,CSVGELEFIQYF
TRBV28,12,NA,NA,TRBJ1-2,TGTGCCAGCACCTGGACCCAGGGTGGCTACACCTTC,CASTWTQGGYTF
TRBV4-2,17,few,TRBD2,TRBJ2-7,TGTGCCAGCAGCCTACCGCGGGGGCTAGCGGGAGTTTACGAGCAGTACTTC,CASSLPRGLAGVYEQYF
TRBV25-1,17,NA,TRBD2,TRBJ2-7,TGTGCCAGCAGTGAATTTGGACTAGCGGGCTACTCCTACGAGCAGTACTTC,CASSEFGLAGYSYEQYF
TRBV29-1,13,few,NA,TRBJ1-5,TGCAGCGTTCAGGGGAGGGGCAATCAGCCCCAGCATTTT,CSVQGRGNQPQHF